This T cell receptor beta chain was identified in a study of cytomegalovirus exposure and HLA in healthy donors. PCR used 60 Vbeta primers and 13 Jbeta primers. Only in-frame clones appear in the TCRdb table, and some are missing; sequencing was by immunoSEQ multiplex PCR. The sample shows under 200,000 clones, approximately 80% of them seen only once. After removal of 2 bases from V and 5 bases from J, the junction contained 14 bases not matched to a gene. The CDR3 extends over 19 amino acids. Germline V gene lookup returns CDR1 MGHRA and CDR2 YSYEKL. The J gene is TRBJ2-1, the V gene TRBV4-1, with 11 bases fitting TRBD2. This TCR derives from a man aged 25-45 years in good health and CMV-seropositive. Material: PBMCs. CDR3 nucleotide sequence: TGCGCCAGCAGCCAACCCGCGGGGGCCCTAGCGGGGGGCAACAATGAGCAGTTCTTC. It specifies CASSQPAGALAGGNNEQFF.